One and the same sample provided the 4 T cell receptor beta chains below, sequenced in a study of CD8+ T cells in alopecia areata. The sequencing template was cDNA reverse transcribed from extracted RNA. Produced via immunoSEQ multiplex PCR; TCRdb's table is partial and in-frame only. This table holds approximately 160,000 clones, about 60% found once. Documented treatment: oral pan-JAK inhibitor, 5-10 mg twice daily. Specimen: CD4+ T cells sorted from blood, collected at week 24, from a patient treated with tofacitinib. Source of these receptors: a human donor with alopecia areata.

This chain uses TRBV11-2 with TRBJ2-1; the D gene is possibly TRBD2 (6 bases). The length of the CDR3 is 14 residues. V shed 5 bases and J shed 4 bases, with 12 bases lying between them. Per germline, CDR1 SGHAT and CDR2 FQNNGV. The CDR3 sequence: CASSQTRLYNEQFF. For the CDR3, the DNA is TGTGCCAGCAGCCAGACTAGACTGTACAATGAGCAGTTCTTC.

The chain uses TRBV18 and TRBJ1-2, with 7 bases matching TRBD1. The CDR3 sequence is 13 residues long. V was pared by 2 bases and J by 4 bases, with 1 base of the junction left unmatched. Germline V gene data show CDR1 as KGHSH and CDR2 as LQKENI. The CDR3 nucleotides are TGTGCCAGCTCACCAGGGACAGCCTATGGCTACACCTTC. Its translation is CASSPGTAYGYTF.

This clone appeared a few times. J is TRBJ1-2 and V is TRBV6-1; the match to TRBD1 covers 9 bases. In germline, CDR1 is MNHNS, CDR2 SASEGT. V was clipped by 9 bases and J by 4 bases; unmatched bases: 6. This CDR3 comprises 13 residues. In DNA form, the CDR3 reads TGTGCCAGTAGGACAGGGGACGGCTATGGCTACACCTTC. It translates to CASRTGDGYGYTF.

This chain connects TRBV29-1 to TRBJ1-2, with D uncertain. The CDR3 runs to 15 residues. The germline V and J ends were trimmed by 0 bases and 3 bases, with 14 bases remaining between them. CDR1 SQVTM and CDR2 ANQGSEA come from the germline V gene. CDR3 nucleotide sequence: TGCAGCGTTGAAGAAGGCTTCTATGACCACTATGGCTACACCTTC. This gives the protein CSVEEGFYDHYGYTF.